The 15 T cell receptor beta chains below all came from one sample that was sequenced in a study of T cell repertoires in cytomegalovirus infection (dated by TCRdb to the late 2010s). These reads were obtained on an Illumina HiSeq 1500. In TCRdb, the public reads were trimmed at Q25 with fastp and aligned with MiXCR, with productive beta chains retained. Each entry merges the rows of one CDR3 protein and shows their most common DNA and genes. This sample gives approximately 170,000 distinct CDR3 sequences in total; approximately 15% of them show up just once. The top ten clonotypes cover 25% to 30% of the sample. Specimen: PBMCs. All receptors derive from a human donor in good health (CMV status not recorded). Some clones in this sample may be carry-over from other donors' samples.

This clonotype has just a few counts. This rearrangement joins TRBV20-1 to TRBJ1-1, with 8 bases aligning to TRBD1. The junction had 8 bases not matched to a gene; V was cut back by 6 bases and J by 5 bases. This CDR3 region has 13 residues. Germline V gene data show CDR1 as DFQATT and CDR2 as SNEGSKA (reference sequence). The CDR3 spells CSARRQGRTEAFF. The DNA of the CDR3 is TGCAGTGCCCGGAGACAGGGGAGGACTGAAGCTTTCTTT.

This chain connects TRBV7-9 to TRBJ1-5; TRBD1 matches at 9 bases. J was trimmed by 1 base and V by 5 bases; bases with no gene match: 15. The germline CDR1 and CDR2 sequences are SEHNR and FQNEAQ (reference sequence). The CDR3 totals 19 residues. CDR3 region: CASSGGGQGPLGSNQPQHF. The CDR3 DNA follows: TGTGCCAGCAGCGGGGGTGGACAGGGGCCTCTGGGCAGCAATCAGCCCCAGCATTTT.

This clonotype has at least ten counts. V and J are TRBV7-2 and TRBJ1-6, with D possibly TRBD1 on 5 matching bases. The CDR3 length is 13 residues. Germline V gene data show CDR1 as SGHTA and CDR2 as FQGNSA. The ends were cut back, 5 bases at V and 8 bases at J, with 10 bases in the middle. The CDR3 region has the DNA TGTGCCAGCAGCAAAAGCAGGGATTCACCCCTCCACTTT. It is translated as CASSKSRDSPLHF.

DNA for the CDR3: TGCAGCGTTGACAGGGCCTCCTACAATGAGCAGTTCTTC. Amino acid sequence: CSVDRASYNEQFF. This chain joins TRBV29-1 and TRBJ2-1; D may be TRBD1 (5 bases). The CDR3 is 13 amino acids. V lost 3 bases and J lost 0, with 6 bases in between. Germline values: CDR1 SQVTM, CDR2 ANQGSEA.

The DNA for the CDR3 is TGTGCCAGCAGCTTAGCCGGGACTAGCGCCCAAGAGACCCAGTACTTC. This codes for CASSLAGTSAQETQYF. The chain uses TRBV7-3 and TRBJ2-5; 10 bases fit TRBD2. Germline loops: CDR1 SGHTA, CDR2 FQGTGA. CDR3 size: 16 residues. V trimming: 2 bases; J trimming: 1 base; junction bases outside the gene matches: 4.

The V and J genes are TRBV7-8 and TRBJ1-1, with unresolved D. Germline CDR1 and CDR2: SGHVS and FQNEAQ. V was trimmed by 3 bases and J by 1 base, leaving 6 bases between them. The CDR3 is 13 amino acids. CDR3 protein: CASSFSRNTEAFF. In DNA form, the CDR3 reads TGTGCCAGCAGCTTTAGTAGGAACACTGAAGCTTTCTTT.

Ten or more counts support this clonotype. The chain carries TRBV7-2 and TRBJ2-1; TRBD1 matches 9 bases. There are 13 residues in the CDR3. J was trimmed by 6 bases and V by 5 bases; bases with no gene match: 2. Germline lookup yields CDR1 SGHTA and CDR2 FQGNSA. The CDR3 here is CASSGQGFNEQFF. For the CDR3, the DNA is TGTGCCAGCAGCGGACAGGGGTTCAATGAGCAGTTCTTC.

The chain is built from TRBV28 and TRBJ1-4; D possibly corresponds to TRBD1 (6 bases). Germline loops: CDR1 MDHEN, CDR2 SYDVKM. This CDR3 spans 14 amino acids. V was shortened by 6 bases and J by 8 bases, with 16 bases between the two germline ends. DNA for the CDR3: TGTGCCAGCAGCGATTTACAGGGATCGGAAAAACTGTTTTTT. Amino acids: CASSDLQGSEKLFF.

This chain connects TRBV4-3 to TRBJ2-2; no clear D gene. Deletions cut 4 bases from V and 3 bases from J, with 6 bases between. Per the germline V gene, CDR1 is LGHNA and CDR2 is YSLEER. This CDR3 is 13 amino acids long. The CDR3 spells CASSPQYTGELFF. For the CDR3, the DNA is TGCGCCAGCAGCCCACAATACACCGGGGAGCTGTTTTTT.

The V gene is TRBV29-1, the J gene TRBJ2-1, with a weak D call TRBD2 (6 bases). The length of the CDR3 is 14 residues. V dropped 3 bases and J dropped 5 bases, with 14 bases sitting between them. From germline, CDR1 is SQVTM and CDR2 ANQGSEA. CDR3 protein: CSVEPGSPNNEQFF. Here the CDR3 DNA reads TGCAGCGTTGAGCCCGGGAGTCCCAACAATGAGCAGTTCTTC.

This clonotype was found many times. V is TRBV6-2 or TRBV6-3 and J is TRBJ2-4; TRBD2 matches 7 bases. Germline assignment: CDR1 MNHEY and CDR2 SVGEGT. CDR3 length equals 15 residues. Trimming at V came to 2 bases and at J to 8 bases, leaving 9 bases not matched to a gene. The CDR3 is CASSYGLAERDIQYF. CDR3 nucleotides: TGTGCCAGCAGTTACGGCCTAGCGGAAAGGGACATTCAGTACTTC.

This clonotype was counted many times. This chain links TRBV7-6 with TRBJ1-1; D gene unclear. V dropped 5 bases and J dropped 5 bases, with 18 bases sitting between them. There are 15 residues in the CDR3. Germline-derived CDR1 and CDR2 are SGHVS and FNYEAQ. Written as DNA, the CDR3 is TGTGCCAGCAGCCACGCCTCGGCAGGATGGACTGAAGCTTTCTTT. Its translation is CASSHASAGWTEAFF.

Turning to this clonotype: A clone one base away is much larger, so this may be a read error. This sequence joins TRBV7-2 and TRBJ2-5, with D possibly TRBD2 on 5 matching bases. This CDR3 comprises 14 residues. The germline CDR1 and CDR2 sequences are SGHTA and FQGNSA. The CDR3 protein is CASSFIGGAEIQYF. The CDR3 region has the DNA TGTGCCAGCAGCTTCATAGGAGGCGCAGAGATCCAGTACTTC.

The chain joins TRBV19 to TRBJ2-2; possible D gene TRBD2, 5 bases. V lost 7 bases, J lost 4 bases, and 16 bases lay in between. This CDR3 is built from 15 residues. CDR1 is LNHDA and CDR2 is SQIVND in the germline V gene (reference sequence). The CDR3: CASNSPGGSTGELFF. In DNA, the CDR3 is TGTGCCAGTAATTCCCCAGGCGGGTCCACCGGGGAGCTGTTTTTT.

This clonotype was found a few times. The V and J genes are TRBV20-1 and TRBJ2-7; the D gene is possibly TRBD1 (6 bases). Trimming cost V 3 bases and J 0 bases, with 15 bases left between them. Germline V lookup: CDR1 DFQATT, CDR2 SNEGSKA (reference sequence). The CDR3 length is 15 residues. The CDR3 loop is CSASSLAGASYEQYF. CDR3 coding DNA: TGCAGTGCTAGCTCTCTGGCAGGGGCCTCCTACGAGCAGTACTTC.